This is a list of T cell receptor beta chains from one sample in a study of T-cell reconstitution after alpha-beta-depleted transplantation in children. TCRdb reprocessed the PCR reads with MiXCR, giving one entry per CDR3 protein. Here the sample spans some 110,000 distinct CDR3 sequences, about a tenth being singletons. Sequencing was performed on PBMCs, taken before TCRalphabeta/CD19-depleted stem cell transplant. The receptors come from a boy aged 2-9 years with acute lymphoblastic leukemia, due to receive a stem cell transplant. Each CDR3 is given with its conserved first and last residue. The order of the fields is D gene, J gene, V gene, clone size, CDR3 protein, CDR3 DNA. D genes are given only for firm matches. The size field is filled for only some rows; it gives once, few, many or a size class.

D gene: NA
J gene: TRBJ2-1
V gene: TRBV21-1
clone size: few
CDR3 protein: CAKRGYNEQFF
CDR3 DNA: TGTGCCAAACGGGGTTACAATGAGCAGTTCTTC

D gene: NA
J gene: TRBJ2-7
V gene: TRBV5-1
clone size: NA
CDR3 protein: CASSLTSGLTYEQYF
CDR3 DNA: TGCGCCAGCAGCTTGACGAGCGGGCTCACCTACGAGCAGTACTTC

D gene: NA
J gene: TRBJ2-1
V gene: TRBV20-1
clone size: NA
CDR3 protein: CSVKNTNYNEQFF
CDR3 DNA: TGCAGTGTAAAAAACACTAATTACAATGAGCAGTTCTTC

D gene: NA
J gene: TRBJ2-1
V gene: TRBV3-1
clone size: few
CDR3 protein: CASSPLGMAGHWNEQFF
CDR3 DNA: TGTGCCAGCAGCCCCCTCGGAATGGCGGGACATTGGAATGAGCAGTTCTTC

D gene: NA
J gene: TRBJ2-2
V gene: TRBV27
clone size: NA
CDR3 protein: CASSLNREATGELFF
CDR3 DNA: TGTGCCAGCAGTTTGAACAGGGAGGCCACCGGGGAGCTGTTTTTT

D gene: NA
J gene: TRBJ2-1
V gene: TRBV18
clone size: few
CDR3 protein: CASSPGLNNEQFF
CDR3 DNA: TGTGCCAGCTCACCCGGACTAAACAATGAGCAGTTCTTC

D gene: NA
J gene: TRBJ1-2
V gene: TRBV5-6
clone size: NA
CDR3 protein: CASMDWSNYGYTF
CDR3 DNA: TGTGCCAGCATGGACTGGTCTAACTATGGCTACACCTTC

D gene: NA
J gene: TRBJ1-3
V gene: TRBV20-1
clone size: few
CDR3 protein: CSARADGSGNTIYF
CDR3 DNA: TGCAGTGCTAGGGCGGACGGATCTGGAAACACCATATATTTT

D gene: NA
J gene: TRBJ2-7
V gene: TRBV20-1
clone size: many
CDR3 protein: CSATGSSYEQYF
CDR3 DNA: TGCAGTGCAACAGGGAGTTCCTACGAGCAGTACTTC

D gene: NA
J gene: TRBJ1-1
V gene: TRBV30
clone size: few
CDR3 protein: CAWSFGETEAFF
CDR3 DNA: TGTGCCTGGAGTTTCGGGGAAACTGAAGCTTTCTTT

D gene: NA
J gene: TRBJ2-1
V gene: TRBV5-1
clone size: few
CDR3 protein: CASSIALGNEQFF
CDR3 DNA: TGCGCCAGCAGCATCGCCCTTGGGAATGAGCAGTTCTTC

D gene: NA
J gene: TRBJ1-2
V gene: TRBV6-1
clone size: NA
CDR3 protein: CASSVSLGTNYGYTF
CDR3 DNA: TGTGCCAGCAGTGTTTCTCTGGGAACTAACTATGGCTACACCTTC

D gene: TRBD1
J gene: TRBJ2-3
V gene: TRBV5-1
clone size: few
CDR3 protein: CASRRQGARSTDTQYF
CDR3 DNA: TGCGCCAGCAGGCGACAGGGGGCGCGGAGCACAGATACGCAGTATTTT

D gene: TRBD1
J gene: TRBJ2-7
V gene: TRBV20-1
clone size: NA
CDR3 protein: CSGSRGTGPYEQYF
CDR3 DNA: TGCAGTGGTAGTCGCGGGACAGGACCCTACGAGCAGTACTTC